These 8 T cell receptor beta chains share one sample of origin, sequenced in a study of cytomegalovirus exposure and HLA in healthy donors. PCR involved 60 Vbeta and 13 Jbeta primers. Repertoires were generated with immunoSEQ multiplex PCR, while TCRdb's copy carries only in-frame clones and drops some. The top ten clones hold around an eighth of a sample with around 150,000 clones, 73% of them seen once. Sample: PBMCs. The source is a human donor in good health.

The CDR3 region is CASSPPGLAGSYEQYF. Written as DNA, the CDR3 is TGTGCCAGCAGTCCTCCGGGACTAGCGGGAAGCTACGAGCAGTACTTC. This chain links TRBV2 with TRBJ2-7, with 13 nucleotides matching TRBD2. V was clipped by 5 bases and J by 3 bases; unmatched bases: 7. Germline V gene sequence: CDR1 SNHLY, CDR2 FYNNEI. The CDR3 runs to 16 residues.

This clone was observed a handful of times. CDR3 amino acids: CASSLLSGANVLTF. Written as DNA, the CDR3 is TGTGCCAGCAGCTTGCTCTCTGGGGCCAACGTCCTGACTTTC. V usage is TRBV5-6 and J usage is TRBJ2-6; no clear D gene. The germline CDR1 and CDR2 sequences are SGHDT and YYEEEE. The CDR3 has 14 amino acids. V was cut by 1 base and J by 0 bases, with 2 bases left in between.

The rearrangement joins TRBV18 to TRBJ1-5; D is uncertain. This CDR3 region has 17 residues. Trimming cost V 4 bases and J 2 bases, with 18 bases left between them. Germline values: CDR1 KGHSH, CDR2 LQKENI. CDR3 amino acids: CASSLNPGAGGNQPQHF. The DNA of the CDR3 is TGTGCCAGCTCACTCAACCCGGGAGCCGGTGGCAATCAGCCCCAGCATTTT.

The gene calls are TRBV28 and TRBJ2-7; D not resolved. Germline V gives CDR1 MDHEN, CDR2 SYDVKM. This CDR3 is 14 amino acids long. The V end lost 2 bases, the J end lost 5 bases, and 13 bases lay between the germline ends. The chain's CDR3 is CASSLDTSKDEQYF. In nucleotides, the CDR3 is TGTGCCAGCAGTTTAGACACCAGTAAGGACGAGCAGTACTTC.

Only a few counts were recorded for this clone. V is TRBV19 and J is TRBJ2-1; TRBD1 is a possible D gene (5 bases). CDR3 length equals 15 residues. Germline loops: CDR1 LNHDA, CDR2 SQIVND (reference sequence). Between the trimmed V and J ends, which lost 3 bases and 6 bases, there was a span of 15 bases. The DNA of the CDR3 is TGTGCCAGTAGTATTTATAGTACCACAGGCAATGAGCAGTTCTTC. This codes for CASSIYSTTGNEQFF.

The genes are TRBV19 and TRBJ1-2, with D possibly being TRBD1 (6 bases). The germline V gene has CDR1 LNHDA and CDR2 SQIVND (reference sequence). The CDR3 is 11 amino acids. The V and J ends lost 8 bases and 6 bases respectively, with 10 bases between them. CDR3 coding DNA: TGTGCCAGTTTTACAGGGAATGGCTACACCTTC. This codes for CASFTGNGYTF.

V gene TRBV7-9 combines with J gene TRBJ1-2; 7 bases map to TRBD1. Germline V gives CDR1 SEHNR, CDR2 FQNEAQ (reference sequence). With V trimmed by 4 bases and J by 8 bases, 13 bases remained unmatched. The CDR3 spans 15 residues. The DNA of the CDR3 is TGTGCCAGCAGCTCCTCAAGGGACAGAAATGAGGGCTACACCTTC. This encodes CASSSSRDRNEGYTF.

This clone appeared once. This chain links TRBV9 with TRBJ2-1, with 7 nucleotides matching TRBD2. The V and J ends lost 0 bases and 5 bases, in that order; junction bases with no gene match: 8. The CDR3 extends over 16 amino acids. Germline assignment: CDR1 SGDLS and CDR2 YYNGEE. The DNA of the CDR3 is TGTGCCAGCAGCGTAGTCGCCGGGGGGACTAACAATGAGCAGTTCTTC. It is translated as CASSVVAGGTNNEQFF.